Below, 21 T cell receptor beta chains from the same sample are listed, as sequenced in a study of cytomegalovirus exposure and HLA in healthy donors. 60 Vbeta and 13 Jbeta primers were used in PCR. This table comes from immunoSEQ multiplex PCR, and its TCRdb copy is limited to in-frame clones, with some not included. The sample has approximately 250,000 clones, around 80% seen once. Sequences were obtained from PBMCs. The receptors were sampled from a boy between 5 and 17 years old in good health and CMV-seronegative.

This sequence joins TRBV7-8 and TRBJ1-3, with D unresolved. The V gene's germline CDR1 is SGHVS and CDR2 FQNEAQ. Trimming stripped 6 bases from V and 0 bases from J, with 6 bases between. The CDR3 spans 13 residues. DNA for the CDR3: TGTGCCAGCAGGGAGAGCTCTGGAAACACCATATATTTT. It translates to CASRESSGNTIYF.

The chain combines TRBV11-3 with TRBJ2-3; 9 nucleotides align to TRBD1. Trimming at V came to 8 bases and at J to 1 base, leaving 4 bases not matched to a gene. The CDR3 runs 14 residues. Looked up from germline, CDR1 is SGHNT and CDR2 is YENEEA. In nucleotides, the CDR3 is TGTGCCAGCCGACGGGACAGGGGCACAGATACGCAGTATTTT. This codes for CASRRDRGTDTQYF.

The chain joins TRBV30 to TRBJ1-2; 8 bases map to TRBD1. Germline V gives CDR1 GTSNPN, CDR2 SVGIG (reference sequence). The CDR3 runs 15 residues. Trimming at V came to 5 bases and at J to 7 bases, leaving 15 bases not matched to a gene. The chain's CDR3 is CAWELGQEDISGYTF. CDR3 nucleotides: TGTGCCTGGGAGCTGGGACAGGAGGATATTAGTGGCTACACCTTC.

This CDR3 is CASSLGTWRGRVLNYGYTF. In nucleotides, the CDR3 is TGTGCCAGCAGCTTAGGCACTTGGAGGGGAAGGGTACTTAACTATGGCTACACCTTC. This rearrangement joins TRBV7-9 to TRBJ1-2, with D possibly TRBD1 on 5 matching bases. Between the trimmed V and J ends, which lost 1 base and 1 base, there was a span of 22 bases. CDR1 SEHNR and CDR2 FQNEAQ come from the germline V gene (reference sequence). This CDR3 region has 19 residues.

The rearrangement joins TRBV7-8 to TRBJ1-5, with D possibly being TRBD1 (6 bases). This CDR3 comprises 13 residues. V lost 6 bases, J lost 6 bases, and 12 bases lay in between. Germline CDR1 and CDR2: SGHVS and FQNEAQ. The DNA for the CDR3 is TGTGCCAGCAGTTATACAGGGTCTCAGCCCCAGCATTTT. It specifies CASSYTGSQPQHF.

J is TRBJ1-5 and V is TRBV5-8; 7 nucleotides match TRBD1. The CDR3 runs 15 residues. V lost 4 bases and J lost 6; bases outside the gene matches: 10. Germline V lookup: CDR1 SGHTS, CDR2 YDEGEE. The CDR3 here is CASSKQGTRGQPQHF. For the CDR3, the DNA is TGTGCCAGCAGCAAACAGGGGACCCGGGGTCAGCCCCAGCATTTT.

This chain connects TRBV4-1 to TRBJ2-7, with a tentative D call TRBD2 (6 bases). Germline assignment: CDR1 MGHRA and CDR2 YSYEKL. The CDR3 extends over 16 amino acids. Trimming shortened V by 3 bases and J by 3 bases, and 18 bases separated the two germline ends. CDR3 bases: TGCGCCAGCAGCCATGAACTTAGCGGAGTGGACTACGAGCAGTACTTC. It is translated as CASSHELSGVDYEQYF.

CDR3 protein: CSVVIYTEAFF. The CDR3 nucleotides read TGCAGCGTTGTTATATACACTGAAGCTTTCTTT. The chain carries TRBV29-1 and TRBJ1-1; D unresolved. The CDR3 runs 11 residues. Germline V gene data show CDR1 as SQVTM and CDR2 as ANQGSEA. The V end was cut by 4 bases, the J end by 3 bases, with 6 bases between.

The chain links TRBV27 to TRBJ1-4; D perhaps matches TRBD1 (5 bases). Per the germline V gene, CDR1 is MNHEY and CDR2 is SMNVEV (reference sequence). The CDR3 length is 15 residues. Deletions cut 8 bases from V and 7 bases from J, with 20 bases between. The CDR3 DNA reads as TGTGCCAGCGGTTCCCTGGGGCAGGACGGTGAAAAACTGTTTTTT. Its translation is CASGSLGQDGEKLFF.

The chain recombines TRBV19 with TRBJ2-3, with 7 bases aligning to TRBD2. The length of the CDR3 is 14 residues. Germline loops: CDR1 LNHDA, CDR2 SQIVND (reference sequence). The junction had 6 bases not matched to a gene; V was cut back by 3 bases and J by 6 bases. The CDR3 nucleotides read TGTGCCAGTAGTATTTCTCGGGGAGGGGATACGCAGTATTTT. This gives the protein CASSISRGGDTQYF.

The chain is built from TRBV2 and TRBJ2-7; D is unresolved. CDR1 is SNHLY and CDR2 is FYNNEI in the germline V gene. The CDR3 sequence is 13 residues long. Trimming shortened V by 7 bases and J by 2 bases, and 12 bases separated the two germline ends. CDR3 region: CASTYSLAYEQYF. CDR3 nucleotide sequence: TGTGCCAGCACCTACAGCTTGGCCTACGAGCAGTACTTC.

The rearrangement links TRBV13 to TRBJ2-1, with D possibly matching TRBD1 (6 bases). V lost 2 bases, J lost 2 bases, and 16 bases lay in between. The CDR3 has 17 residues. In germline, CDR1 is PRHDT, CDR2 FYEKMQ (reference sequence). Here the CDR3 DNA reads TGTGCCAGCAGCTTAATGGGGGCGGTCCCGGCCTACAATGAGCAGTTCTTC. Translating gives CASSLMGAVPAYNEQFF.

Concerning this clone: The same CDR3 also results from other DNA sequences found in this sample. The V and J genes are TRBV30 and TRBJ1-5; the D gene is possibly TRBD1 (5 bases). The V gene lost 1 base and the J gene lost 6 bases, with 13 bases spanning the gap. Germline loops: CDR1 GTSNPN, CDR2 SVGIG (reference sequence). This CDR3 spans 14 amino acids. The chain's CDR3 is CAWSARWGGQPQHF. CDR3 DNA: TGTGCCTGGAGTGCCCGCTGGGGGGGTCAGCCCCAGCATTTT.

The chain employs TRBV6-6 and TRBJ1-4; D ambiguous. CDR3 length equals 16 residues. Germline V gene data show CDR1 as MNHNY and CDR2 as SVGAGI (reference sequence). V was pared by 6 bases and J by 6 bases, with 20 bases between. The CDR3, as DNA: TGTGCCAGCAGCCGCGGGCGGGGTGGTTGGGATGAAAAACTGTTTTTT. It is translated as CASSRGRGGWDEKLFF.

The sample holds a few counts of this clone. The CDR3 DNA reads as TGTGCCTGGAGCCCCGGGACAGGGGGCTCCTACGAGCAGTACTTC. Translated, it gives CAWSPGTGGSYEQYF. The chain employs TRBV30 and TRBJ2-5; TRBD1 aligns across 11 bases. The tail of the sequence fits TRBJ2-7 better, so the J call may be wrong. Germline CDR1 reads GTSNPN; CDR2 reads SVGIG (reference sequence). The CDR3 runs 15 residues.

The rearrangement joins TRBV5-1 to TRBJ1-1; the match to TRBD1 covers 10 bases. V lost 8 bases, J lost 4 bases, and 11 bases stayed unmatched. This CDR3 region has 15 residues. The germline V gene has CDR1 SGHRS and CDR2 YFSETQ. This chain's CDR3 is CASFIVTGGGTEAFF. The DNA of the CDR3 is TGCGCCAGTTTTATAGTGACAGGGGGCGGCACTGAAGCTTTCTTT.

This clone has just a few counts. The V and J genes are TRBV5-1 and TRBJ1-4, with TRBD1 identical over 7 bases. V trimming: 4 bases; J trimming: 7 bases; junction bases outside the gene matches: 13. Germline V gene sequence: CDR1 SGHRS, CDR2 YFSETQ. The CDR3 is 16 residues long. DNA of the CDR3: TGCGCCAGCAGCCGGGACCGCTGGGACAGTCTTGAAAAACTGTTTTTT. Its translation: CASSRDRWDSLEKLFF.

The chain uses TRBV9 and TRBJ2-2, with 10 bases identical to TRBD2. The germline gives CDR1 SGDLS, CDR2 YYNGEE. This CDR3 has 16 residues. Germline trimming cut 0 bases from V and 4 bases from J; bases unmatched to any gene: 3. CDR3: CASSVGGLAVTGELFF. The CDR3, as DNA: TGTGCCAGCAGCGTAGGCGGACTAGCGGTCACCGGGGAGCTGTTTTTT.

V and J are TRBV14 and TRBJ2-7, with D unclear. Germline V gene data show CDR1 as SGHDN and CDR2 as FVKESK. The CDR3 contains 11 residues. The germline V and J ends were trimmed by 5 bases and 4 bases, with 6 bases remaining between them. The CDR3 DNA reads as TGTGCCAGCAGCTACCAGTACGAGCAGTACTTC. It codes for CASSYQYEQYF.

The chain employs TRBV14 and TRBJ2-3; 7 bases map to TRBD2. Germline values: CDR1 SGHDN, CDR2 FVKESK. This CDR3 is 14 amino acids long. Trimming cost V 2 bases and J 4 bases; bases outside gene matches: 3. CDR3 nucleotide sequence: TGTGCCAGCAGCCAAATTCTAGCGGCAGATACGCAGTATTTT. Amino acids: CASSQILAADTQYF.

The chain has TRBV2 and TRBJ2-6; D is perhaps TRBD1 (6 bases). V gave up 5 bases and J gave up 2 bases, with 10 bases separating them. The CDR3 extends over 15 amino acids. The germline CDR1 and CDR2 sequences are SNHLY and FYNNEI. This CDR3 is CASSLDSAGANVLTF. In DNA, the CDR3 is TGTGCCAGCAGTTTGGACAGTGCTGGGGCCAACGTCCTGACTTTC.